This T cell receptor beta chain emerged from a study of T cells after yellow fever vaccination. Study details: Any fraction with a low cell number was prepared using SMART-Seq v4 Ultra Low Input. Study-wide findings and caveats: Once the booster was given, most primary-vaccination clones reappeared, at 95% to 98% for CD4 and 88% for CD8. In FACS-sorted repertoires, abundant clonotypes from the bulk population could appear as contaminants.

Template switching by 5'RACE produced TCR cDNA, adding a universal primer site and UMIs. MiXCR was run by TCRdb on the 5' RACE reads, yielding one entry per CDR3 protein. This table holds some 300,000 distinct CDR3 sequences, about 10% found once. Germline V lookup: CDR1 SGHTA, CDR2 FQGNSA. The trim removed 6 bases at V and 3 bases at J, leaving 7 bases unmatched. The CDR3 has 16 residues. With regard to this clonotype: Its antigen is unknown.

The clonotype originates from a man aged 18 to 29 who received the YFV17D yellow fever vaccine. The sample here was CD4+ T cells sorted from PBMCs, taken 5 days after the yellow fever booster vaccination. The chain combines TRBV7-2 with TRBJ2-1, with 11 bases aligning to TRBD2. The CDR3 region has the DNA TGTGCCAGCAGGTCTTTACTAGCGGGGGTCTACAATGAGCAGTTCTTC. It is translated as CASRSLLAGVYNEQFF.